The rows below give T cell receptor beta chains drawn from one sample of a study of CD8+ T cells in alopecia areata. Here immunoSEQ multiplex PCR was the method, and the copy in TCRdb shows in-frame clones only, minus some. This table has about 270,000 clones, 60% appearing once. Source: CD4+ T cells sorted from blood, taken around week 53, from a patient treated with tofacitinib. These receptor sequences come from a human donor with alopecia areata. The CDR3 runs from the conserved cysteine through the conserved F or W. A D gene is named only where the DNA matches it firmly. The size of a clone is reported for some rows only, either as once, few or many, or as a class for expanded clones.

V gene,clone size,J gene,CDR3 length,D gene,CDR3 protein,CDR3 DNA
TRBV5-1,few,TRBJ1-6,13,-,CASSGTGSSPLHF,TGCGCCAGCAGCGGTACAGGGTCCTCACCCCTCCACTTT
TRBV13,-,TRBJ1-4,13,TRBD1,CASSNRGGEKLFF,TGTGCCAGCAGCAACAGGGGAGGGGAAAAACTGTTTTTT
TRBV4-3,-,TRBJ2-5,15,TRBD2,CASSQASGGAETQYF,TGCGCCAGCAGCCAAGCCAGCGGGGGGGCGGAGACCCAGTACTTC
TRBV13,once,TRBJ1-6,15,TRBD1,CASSVQGAYNSPLHF,TGTGCCAGCAGCGTTCAGGGGGCTTATAATTCACCCCTCCACTTT
TRBV7-9,-,TRBJ2-7,13,TRBD1,CASSTGQGYEQYF,TGTGCCAGCAGCACCGGACAGGGTTACGAGCAGTACTTC
TRBV2,once,TRBJ2-3,19,TRBD2,CASSEERLAGGLGTDTQYF,TGTGCCAGCAGTGAAGAGCGACTAGCGGGGGGATTAGGCACAGATACGCAGTATTTT
TRBV29-1,-,TRBJ1-6,13,-,CSVVGTGDSPLHF,TGCAGCGTGGTGGGGACGGGCGATTCACCCCTCCACTTT
TRBV5-1,-,TRBJ2-3,16,-,CASSFTGPRGTDTQYF,TGCGCCAGCAGCTTTACTGGACCCCGGGGCACAGATACGCAGTATTTT
TRBV5-1,-,TRBJ2-6,18,-,CASSLAGRTTSGANVLTF,TGCGCCAGCAGCTTGGCAGGACGTACGACCTCTGGGGCCAACGTCCTGACTTTC
TRBV30,-,TRBJ2-5,14,TRBD1,CAWSVGGPGETQYF,TGTGCCTGGAGTGTAGGGGGCCCAGGCGAGACCCAGTACTTC
TRBV13,-,TRBJ2-3,13,-,CASSSGLPDTQYF,TGTGCCAGCAGCTCGGGACTCCCGGATACGCAGTATTTT
TRBV5-1,few,TRBJ2-5,15,TRBD1,CASSPGTGGRETQYF,TGCGCCAGCAGTCCCGGGACAGGGGGTCGGGAGACCCAGTACTTC
TRBV29-1,-,TRBJ1-5,13,-,CSVAAGRDQPQHF,TGCAGCGTTGCGGCGGGGAGGGATCAGCCCCAGCATTTT
TRBV20-1,few,TRBJ2-3,10,-,CSASYDTQYF,TGCAGTGCTAGTTATGATACGCAGTATTTT
TRBV7-8,once,TRBJ2-3,13,-,CASSRGGTDTQYF,TGTGCCAGCAGCCGTGGGGGCACAGATACGCAGTATTTT
TRBV25-1,few,TRBJ2-3,12,-,CATAQKVGTQYF,TGTGCCACCGCCCAGAAAGTTGGTACGCAGTATTTT
TRBV12-5,-,TRBJ2-5,11,-,CATTGQETQYF,TGTGCAACGACAGGACAAGAGACCCAGTACTTC
TRBV18,few,TRBJ2-7,15,TRBD1,CASSPKTGVEYEQYF,TGTGCCAGCTCACCGAAGACAGGGGTGGAGTACGAGCAGTACTTC
TRBV2,-,TRBJ2-1,13,-,CASRLASYNEQFF,TGTGCCAGCAGACTAGCCTCCTACAATGAGCAGTTCTTC
TRBV11-1,-,TRBJ2-7,16,TRBD1,CASSSSRDSRPYEQYF,TGTGCCAGCAGCTCCTCCCGGGACAGCCGCCCCTACGAGCAGTACTTC
TRBV30,-,TRBJ1-2,14,-,CAWVIQAGRYGYTF,TGTGCCTGGGTGATTCAGGCAGGGCGGTATGGCTACACCTTC
TRBV10-3,few,TRBJ1-1,16,TRBD1,CAISDPRDRPPLEAFF,TGTGCCATCAGTGACCCTAGGGACAGACCACCCCTTGAAGCTTTCTTT
TRBV29-1,-,TRBJ2-7,12,TRBD1,CSVGQPLCEQYF,TGCAGCGTGGGACAGCCCTTGTGTGAGCAGTACTTC